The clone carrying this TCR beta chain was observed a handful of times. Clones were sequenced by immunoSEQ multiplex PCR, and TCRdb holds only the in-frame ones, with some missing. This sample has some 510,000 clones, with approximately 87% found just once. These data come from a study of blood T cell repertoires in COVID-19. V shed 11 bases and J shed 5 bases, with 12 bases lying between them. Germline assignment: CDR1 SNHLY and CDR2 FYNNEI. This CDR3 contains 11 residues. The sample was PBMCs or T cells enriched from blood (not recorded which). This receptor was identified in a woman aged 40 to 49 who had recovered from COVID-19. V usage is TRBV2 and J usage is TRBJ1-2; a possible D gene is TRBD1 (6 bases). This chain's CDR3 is CAGGQPYGYTF. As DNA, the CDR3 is TGTGCCGGAGGACAGCCTTATGGCTACACCTTC.